The 25 T cell receptor beta chains presented below share a single source sample, sequenced in a study of shared clonotypes between healthy human individuals. Clones were sequenced by immunoSEQ multiplex PCR, and TCRdb holds only the in-frame ones, with some missing. The data hold over a million clones, with around four fifths observed a single time. Input material: memory CD4+ T cells sorted from blood. Subset reported: CD45RA-negative fraction. The source of these receptors is a man between 18 and 35 years old in good health.

Note on this clone: In the same sample, other DNA sequences code for this CDR3. J is TRBJ1-3 and V is TRBV5-1; D is uncertain. Per germline, CDR1 SGHRS and CDR2 YFSETQ. V was trimmed by 0 bases and J by 0 bases, leaving 7 bases between them. The CDR3 loop spans 15 amino acids. The CDR3 is CASSLGRGSGNTIYF. CDR3 bases: TGCGCCAGCAGCTTGGGACGGGGCTCTGGAAACACCATATATTTT.

This clone was counted once. The V gene is TRBV11-2, the J gene TRBJ2-7, with D perhaps matching TRBD1 (6 bases). The CDR3 sequence is 16 residues long. Germline CDR1 SGHAT, CDR2 FQNNGV. The V gene lost 4 bases and the J gene lost 3 bases, with 19 bases spanning the gap. The DNA for the CDR3 is TGTGCCAGCAGCTCCACAGGGACCAGCTCAATCTACGAGCAGTACTTC. This codes for CASSSTGTSSIYEQYF.

CDR3: CATRGQGRADTQYF. The CDR3 DNA reads TGTGCCACGAGGGGACAGGGGAGAGCAGATACGCAGTATTTT. V usage is TRBV2 and J usage is TRBJ2-3; 10 bases are a match to TRBD1. There are 14 residues in the CDR3. Losses at the gene ends were 10 bases for V and 4 bases for J; bases not matched to a gene: 8. Germline V lookup: CDR1 SNHLY, CDR2 FYNNEI.

This clone was seen only once. The gene calls are TRBV4-1 and TRBJ2-1, with 9 bases identical to TRBD1. The CDR3 is made up of 17 amino acids. Germline CDR1 and CDR2: MGHRA and YSYEKL. Germline trimming cut 2 bases from V and 0 bases from J; bases unmatched to any gene: 5. The CDR3 loop is CASSQPPQGASYNEQFF. In nucleotides, the CDR3 is TGCGCCAGCAGCCAACCCCCACAGGGGGCCTCCTACAATGAGCAGTTCTTC.

The DNA of the CDR3 is TGTGCCAGCAAAGATGGGCTAGCTTCTACGGGGGAGCTGTTTTTT. Residues: CASKDGLASTGELFF. The chain recombines TRBV2 with TRBJ2-2; D is perhaps TRBD2 (5 bases). Germline V gives CDR1 SNHLY, CDR2 FYNNEI. V was trimmed by 7 bases and J by 8 bases, leaving 20 bases between them. The CDR3 has 15 amino acids.

V and J are TRBV5-6 and TRBJ1-1, with 7 bases matching TRBD1. Germline V lookup: CDR1 SGHDT, CDR2 YYEEEE. This CDR3 has 15 residues. The trim removed 4 bases at V and 0 bases at J, leaving 6 bases unmatched. The CDR3 loop is CASSLGQLLNTEAFF. CDR3 sequence (DNA): TGTGCCAGCAGCCTGGGACAGCTCTTGAACACTGAAGCTTTCTTT. Full variable domain (missing parts from reference TRBV5-6 and TRBJ1-1): DAGVTQSPTHLIKTRGQQVTLRCSPKSGHDTVSWYQQALGQGPQFIFQYYEEEERQRGNFPDRFSGHQFPNYSSELNVNALLLGDSALYLCASSLGQLLNTEAFFGQGTRLTVV.

This clone was seen only once. The chain carries TRBV12-5 and TRBJ2-1; 7 bases fit TRBD2. The CDR3 sequence is 16 residues long. Germline CDR1 and CDR2: LGHNT and FRNRAP. The trim removed 5 bases at V and 2 bases at J, leaving 9 bases unmatched. The CDR3 region is CASGPFGRTTYNEQFF. The CDR3 DNA reads TGTGCTAGTGGTCCCTTCGGGAGGACCACCTACAATGAGCAGTTCTTC.

The chain is built from TRBV5-1 and TRBJ1-4; maybe TRBD1 (6 bases). The CDR3 contains 16 residues. Trimming pared 4 bases from V and 0 bases from J, leaving 13 bases between. Germline V gene lookup returns CDR1 SGHRS and CDR2 YFSETQ. The CDR3 DNA follows: TGCGCCAGCAGCCTCTACGGGGGCGCAACTAATGAAAAACTGTTTTTT. Its protein is CASSLYGGATNEKLFF.

This clone was seen a single time. The chain combines TRBV5-1 with TRBJ2-2; 9 nucleotides agree with TRBD1. Germline values: CDR1 SGHRS, CDR2 YFSETQ. The CDR3 length is 16 residues. V lost 4 bases to trimming and J lost 4 bases; unmatched junction nucleotides: 8. Here the CDR3 DNA reads TGCGCCAGCAGCATTACCGGGACAGGGAGCACCGGGGAGCTGTTTTTT. Amino acids: CASSITGTGSTGELFF.

The gene calls are TRBV10-1 and TRBJ2-3, with 10 bases fitting TRBD2. Germline V gene data show CDR1 as WNHNN and CDR2 as SYGVQD (reference sequence). The CDR3 totals 15 residues. The J segment lost 1 base and the V segment lost 10 bases, leaving 8 bases of the junction unmatched. CDR3 nucleotide sequence: TGCGCCATCTTTCTAGCGGGAGACTGCACAGATACGCAGTATTTT. This translates into CAIFLAGDCTDTQYF.

The CDR3 reads CASSSPGTGGRPYF. In DNA form, the CDR3 reads TGTGCCAGCAGCTCACCCGGGACAGGGGGCCGGCCGTACTTC. The chain employs TRBV7-2 and TRBJ2-5, with 12 bases identical to TRBD1. CDR1 and CDR2 (germline): SGHTA, FQGNSA. This CDR3 region has 14 residues. V trimming: 4 bases; J trimming: 13 bases; junction bases outside the gene matches: 10.

In its sample, this clone was seen a few times. The V gene is TRBV18, the J gene TRBJ2-2; D call uncertain. V was shortened by 2 bases and J by 7 bases, with 8 bases between the two germline ends. Germline V gives CDR1 KGHSH, CDR2 LQKENI. The CDR3 sequence is 13 residues long. CDR3 nucleotides: TGTGCCAGCTCACCAGGCAGGAACGGGGAGCTGTTTTTT. Its protein product is CASSPGRNGELFF.

This clone has only a few counts. CDR3 coding DNA: TGCGCCAGCAGCTTGCTTCCTCCCGGACGGGATAATTCACCCCTCCACTTT. Translation gives CASSLLPPGRDNSPLHF. This chain uses TRBV5-1 with TRBJ1-6; no clear D gene. The CDR3 runs to 17 residues. Trimming removed 1 base from V and 5 bases from J, with 16 bases in between. CDR1 and CDR2 from the germline V gene are SGHRS and YFSETQ.

The J gene is TRBJ2-7, the V gene TRBV27; 10 nucleotides line up with TRBD1. CDR1 and CDR2 from the germline V gene are MNHEY and SMNVEV (reference sequence). This CDR3 spans 15 amino acids. V lost 4 bases, J lost 2 bases, and 5 bases stayed unmatched. CDR3 DNA: TGTGCCAGCAGTTATGGGGGACAGGGGACCTACGAGCAGTACTTC. It specifies CASSYGGQGTYEQYF.

This sequence joins TRBV5-1 and TRBJ2-5; 9 nucleotides agree with TRBD1. J was trimmed by 8 bases and V by 5 bases; bases with no gene match: 7. The CDR3 spans 13 residues. From germline, CDR1 is SGHRS and CDR2 YFSETQ. CDR3 loop: CASRGQGRATQYF. The CDR3 DNA sequence: TGCGCCAGCAGGGGACAGGGTAGGGCCACCCAGTACTTC.

This clone appeared a few times. V usage is TRBV2 and J usage is TRBJ1-4; D possibly corresponds to TRBD1 (5 bases). Germline CDR1 is SNHLY and CDR2 is FYNNEI. V was cut by 2 bases and J by 7 bases, with 14 bases left in between. This CDR3 comprises 15 residues. The CDR3 here is CASSEPGNLREKLFF. The CDR3 DNA reads TGTGCCAGCAGTGAACCAGGGAACCTCCGTGAAAAACTGTTTTTT.

The chain links TRBV10-3 to TRBJ2-3; 12 positions match TRBD2. CDR1 ENHRY and CDR2 SYGVKD come from the germline V gene. The CDR3 runs to 16 residues. The V gene end was trimmed by 7 bases and the J gene end by 1 base; junction bases not matched to a gene: 6. Written as DNA, the CDR3 is TGTGCCATCAACCTAGCGGGAGGGCCCCGCACAGATACGCAGTATTTT. This codes for CAINLAGGPRTDTQYF.

V usage is TRBV5-1 and J usage is TRBJ1-1; the D gene is possibly TRBD1 (5 bases). The CDR3 length is 14 residues. Trimming shortened V by 0 bases and J by 3 bases, and 9 bases separated the two germline ends. Per germline, CDR1 SGHRS and CDR2 YFSETQ. The CDR3, as DNA: TGCGCCAGCAGCTTGGACAGGAGGTACACTGAAGCTTTCTTT. The encoded protein is CASSLDRRYTEAFF.

As regards this clone: One base away lies a much larger clone, so this may be a sequencing read error. The sample contains more than one DNA sequence encoding this CDR3. The chain employs TRBV7-9 and TRBJ1-1; weak D call: TRBD1 (5 bases). The germline V and J ends were trimmed by 2 bases and 2 bases, with 6 bases remaining between them. This CDR3 has 13 residues. Germline V CDR1 and CDR2: SEHNR, FQNEAQ (reference sequence). The DNA of the CDR3 is TGTGCCAGCAGCTTACAGGGTAACACTGAAGCTTTCTTT. It encodes CASSLQGNTEAFF. The entire variable domain, with the rest obtained from reference TRBV7-9 and TRBJ1-1, is as follows: DTGVSQNPRHKITKRGQNVTFRCDPISEHNRLYWYRQTLGQGPEFLTYFQNEAQLEKSRLLSDRFSAERPKGSFSTLEIQRTEQGDSAMYLCASSLQGNTEAFFGQGTRLTVV.

With regard to this clone: Other nucleotide sequences from this sample produce the same CDR3. The chain links TRBV30 to TRBJ1-2; D is unclear. The V end lost 3 bases, the J end lost 7 bases, and 9 bases lay between the germline ends. CDR3 length equals 11 residues. Germline V gives CDR1 GTSNPN, CDR2 SVGIG (reference sequence). The CDR3 sequence is CAWSKGGGYTF. The CDR3 DNA sequence: TGTGCCTGGAGCAAAGGTGGTGGCTACACCTTC.

The V call is TRBV5-1, the J call TRBJ1-4; D is ambiguous. The CDR3 covers 15 residues. Germline V gene data show CDR1 as SGHRS and CDR2 as YFSETQ. V shed 1 base and J shed 2 bases, with 9 bases lying between them. DNA of the CDR3: TGCGCCAGCAGCTTGTGGGGAGTCACTAATGAAAAACTGTTTTTT. Translated, it gives CASSLWGVTNEKLFF.

The chain is built from TRBV5-1 and TRBJ2-2, with 14 nucleotides matching TRBD2. Germline V gene sequence: CDR1 SGHRS, CDR2 YFSETQ. This CDR3 contains 19 residues. V lost 0 bases and J lost 7; bases outside the gene matches: 11. CDR3 loop: CASSLAPRLAGGRSGELFF. The CDR3 DNA is TGCGCCAGCAGCTTGGCCCCGAGACTAGCGGGGGGGCGAAGCGGGGAGCTGTTTTTT.

This clone was found once. The chain uses TRBV7-8 and TRBJ2-2; 7 nucleotides line up with TRBD2. Losses at the gene ends were 1 base for V and 1 base for J; bases not matched to a gene: 3. The CDR3 extends over 16 amino acids. The germline CDR1 and CDR2 sequences are SGHVS and FQNEAQ. The CDR3 region is CASSLEQRGNTGELFF. DNA of the CDR3: TGTGCCAGCAGCTTAGAGCAGCGGGGGAACACCGGGGAGCTGTTTTTT.

This clone was picked up a small number of times. This chain links TRBV21-1 with TRBJ2-7; the table calls TRBD2, which could not be checked here. TRBV21-1 is classified as a pseudogene. The CDR3 runs 15 residues. CDR3 protein: CASSKVPSGRREQYF. For the CDR3, the DNA is TGTGCCAGCAGCAAAGTGCCTAGCGGGAGGAGGGAGCAGTACTTC.

The rearrangement links TRBV6-5 to TRBJ1-2; D remains ambiguous. Germline V lookup: CDR1 MNHEY, CDR2 SVGAGI. The CDR3 has 13 residues. The V end lost 2 bases, the J end lost 1 base, and 5 bases lay between the germline ends. CDR3 sequence (DNA): TGTGCCAGCAGTTACCTGGATAACTATGGCTACACCTTC. Translating it yields CASSYLDNYGYTF.